These T cell receptor beta chains were read from a single sample in a study of T-cell memory formation after mild COVID-19. One entry per CDR3 protein, called by TCRdb with MiXCR from the 5' RACE reads. The sample holds 300,000 to 350,000 distinct CDR3 sequences, around 15% seen once. The specimen was PBMCs or a T cell subset sorted from them (not recorded which). The origin of the receptors is a man aged 18-30 years who had mild COVID-19 (a few samples of this study predate the infection). Cell type and time point are not known. Both conserved end residues are part of each CDR3. A D gene is named only where the DNA matches it firmly. Expanded clones are given a class, and other clones once, few, many or no size at all.

d_call	v_call	clone_size	j_call	cdr3_aa	cdr3_nt
.	TRBV6-6	few	TRBJ2-3	CASSYHGTDTQYF	TGTGCCAGCAGTTACCACGGGACAGATACGCAGTATTTT
.	TRBV24-1	.	TRBJ1-2	CATSDGLRSYGYTF	TGTGCCACCAGTGATGGACTCAGAAGCTATGGCTACACCTTC
.	TRBV12-3/TRBV12-4	many	TRBJ1-6	CASSPGVYSPLHF	TGTGCCAGCAGTCCAGGGGTATACTCACCCCTCCACTTT
.	TRBV3-1	few	TRBJ1-3	CASSHDRSGNTIYF	TGTGCCAGCAGTCACGACCGATCTGGAAACACCATATATTTT
.	TRBV29-1	few	TRBJ2-5	CSFRTEDGAQYF	TGCAGCTTCCGGACGGAGGATGGGGCCCAGTACTTC
TRBD2	TRBV6-6	.	TRBJ2-5	CASQYPGGGETQYF	TGTGCCAGCCAGTACCCCGGGGGGGGAGAGACCCAGTACTTC
TRBD2	TRBV7-3	.	TRBJ2-5	CASSLRGSEETQYF	TGTGCCAGCAGCTTACGCGGGAGCGAAGAGACCCAGTACTTC
.	TRBV12-3/TRBV12-4	many	TRBJ2-7	CASSLRLSIRQASYEQYF	TGTGCCAGCAGTTTAAGGTTGAGTATACGGCAGGCTTCCTACGAGCAGTACTTC
.	TRBV7-2	.	TRBJ2-5	CASSFAGDRAETQYF	TGTGCCAGCAGCTTTGCGGGAGACAGGGCGGAGACCCAGTACTTC
.	TRBV6-2/TRBV6-3	few	TRBJ2-3	CASSYGYTDTQYF	TGTGCCAGCAGTTACGGCTACACAGATACGCAGTATTTT
.	TRBV5-1	few	TRBJ2-7	CASSFGSAMRYEQYF	TGCGCCAGCAGCTTTGGATCAGCCATGCGCTACGAGCAGTACTTC
.	TRBV12-3/TRBV12-4	many	TRBJ2-3	CASSPTGTWDTQYF	TGTGCCAGCAGCCCAACAGGGACCTGGGATACGCAGTATTTT
TRBD2	TRBV28	.	TRBJ2-3	CASTAGGAWPDTQYF	TGTGCCAGCACCGCCGGGGGGGCTTGGCCAGATACGCAGTATTTT
TRBD2	TRBV5-6	.	TRBJ2-1	CASSGLAGDNEQFF	TGTGCCAGCAGCGGACTAGCGGGGGACAATGAGCAGTTCTTC
.	TRBV9	.	TRBJ1-1	CASSVEPLENTEAFF	TGTGCCAGCAGCGTAGAGCCCTTGGAGAACACTGAAGCTTTCTTT
.	TRBV20-1	.	TRBJ2-5	CSARTATRTQYF	TGCAGTGCAAGAACAGCTACGAGGACCCAGTACTTC
.	TRBV7-9	few	TRBJ2-5	CASSPDRGRTQETQYF	TGTGCCAGCAGCCCGGACCGAGGCAGGACCCAAGAGACCCAGTACTTC
TRBD2	TRBV18	.	TRBJ2-3	CASSPLGLALTDTQYF	TGTGCCAGCTCACCACTGGGACTAGCCCTCACAGATACGCAGTATTTT
.	TRBV27	few	TRBJ2-2	CASSWAGRGVTGELFF	TGTGCCAGCAGTTGGGCCGGCAGGGGTGTCACCGGGGAGCTGTTTTTT
.	TRBV25-1	.	TRBJ2-7	CASSENARQRPYEQYF	TGTGCCAGCAGTGAAAATGCAAGACAGAGGCCCTACGAGCAGTACTTC
TRBD1	TRBV2	.	TRBJ2-7	CASSGWDRGRREQYF	TGTGCCAGCAGTGGATGGGACAGGGGGCGTCGGGAGCAGTACTTC
.	TRBV28	few	TRBJ2-1	CASSYRRNNEQFF	TGTGCCAGCAGTTACAGGAGAAACAATGAGCAGTTCTTC
.	TRBV4-2	few	TRBJ2-3	CASSQPSARGEDTQYF	TGTGCCAGCAGCCAACCCTCCGCCAGGGGGGAGGATACGCAGTATTTT
.	TRBV5-1	many	TRBJ2-3	CASSLFVTDTQYF	TGCGCCAGCAGCTTGTTTGTAACAGATACGCAGTATTTT